A selection of T cell receptor beta chains follows, all from one sample in a study of blood T cell repertoires in COVID-19. TCRdb's table, derived via immunoSEQ multiplex PCR, lists solely in-frame clones and lacks some. The table records some 120,000 clones, about nine tenths of them present only once. Specimen: peripheral blood. The receptors come from a human donor with active COVID-19. The donor label of this sample is uncertain. Each CDR3 is given with its conserved first and last residue. The D gene is left open where the match is weak. Only some rows state a clone size, as once, few, many or a class for expanded clones.

V gene: TRBV7-2; D gene: TRBD2; clone size: once; J gene: TRBJ2-5; CDR3 protein: CASSFQGGGETQYF; CDR3 DNA: TGTGCCAGCAGCTTCCAGGGCGGGGGAGAGACCCAGTACTTC
V gene: TRBV27; D gene: NA; clone size: NA; J gene: TRBJ2-7; CDR3 protein: CASSPILRPYEQYF; CDR3 DNA: TGTGCCAGCAGCCCTATTTTGCGTCCCTACGAGCAGTACTTC
V gene: TRBV7-2; D gene: NA; clone size: NA; J gene: TRBJ2-1; CDR3 protein: CASSPTGTTVYNEQFF; CDR3 DNA: TGTGCCAGCAGCCCTACCGGGACAACGGTCTACAATGAGCAGTTCTTC
V gene: TRBV9; D gene: NA; clone size: NA; J gene: TRBJ1-2; CDR3 protein: CASSLNSQARYTF; CDR3 DNA: TGTGCCAGCAGCTTAAACAGTCAGGCGAGATACACCTTC
V gene: TRBV6-2/TRBV6-3; D gene: NA; clone size: NA; J gene: TRBJ1-1; CDR3 protein: CASSYTGQRNTEAFF; CDR3 DNA: TGTGCCAGCAGTTACACGGGTCAGCGGAACACTGAAGCTTTCTTT
V gene: TRBV29-1; D gene: NA; clone size: NA; J gene: TRBJ1-1; CDR3 protein: CSVAQTYTEAFF; CDR3 DNA: TGCAGCGTTGCACAGACCTACACTGAAGCTTTCTTT
V gene: TRBV24-1; D gene: TRBD1; clone size: NA; J gene: TRBJ2-4; CDR3 protein: CATSDGQGNIQYF; CDR3 DNA: TGTGCCACCAGTGACGGACAGGGAAACATTCAGTACTTC
V gene: TRBV6-5; D gene: NA; clone size: few; J gene: TRBJ2-7; CDR3 protein: CASSYSRGEQYF; CDR3 DNA: TGTGCCAGCAGTTACTCACGGGGCGAGCAGTACTTC
V gene: TRBV19; D gene: NA; clone size: NA; J gene: TRBJ1-1; CDR3 protein: CASSAHRAGGNTEAFF; CDR3 DNA: TGTGCCAGTAGTGCCCACAGGGCAGGCGGGAACACTGAAGCTTTCTTT
V gene: TRBV2; D gene: NA; clone size: NA; J gene: TRBJ1-5; CDR3 protein: CASRPGSYSNQPQHF; CDR3 DNA: TGTGCCAGCAGGCCGGGATCTTATAGCAATCAGCCCCAGCATTTT
V gene: TRBV27; D gene: TRBD1; clone size: NA; J gene: TRBJ2-2; CDR3 protein: CASSLSLWDRGMNTGELFF; CDR3 DNA: TGTGCCAGCAGTTTATCGCTATGGGACAGGGGAATGAACACCGGGGAGCTGTTTTTT
V gene: TRBV7-9; D gene: NA; clone size: NA; J gene: TRBJ2-7; CDR3 protein: CASSLVEHEQYF; CDR3 DNA: TGTGCCAGCAGCTTGGTTGAGCACGAGCAGTACTTC
V gene: TRBV18; D gene: NA; clone size: NA; J gene: TRBJ2-3; CDR3 protein: CASSPRSGLGVDTQYF; CDR3 DNA: TGTGCCAGCTCACCACGCTCCGGACTCGGGGTAGATACGCAGTATTTT
V gene: TRBV3-1/TRBV3-2; D gene: TRBD1; clone size: NA; J gene: TRBJ2-6; CDR3 protein: CASRPRDRETNVLTF; CDR3 DNA: TGTGCCAGCAGACCCCGGGACAGGGAGACCAACGTCCTGACTTTC
V gene: TRBV4-3; D gene: TRBD1; clone size: NA; J gene: TRBJ1-2; CDR3 protein: CASSQEAGTGLGGYTF; CDR3 DNA: TGCGCCAGCAGCCAAGAAGCCGGGACAGGTCTCGGTGGCTACACCTTC
V gene: TRBV7-2; D gene: TRBD1; clone size: NA; J gene: TRBJ2-7; CDR3 protein: CASSRDRASYEQYF; CDR3 DNA: TGTGCCAGCAGCCGGGACAGGGCTTCCTACGAGCAGTACTTC
V gene: TRBV5-1; D gene: NA; clone size: NA; J gene: TRBJ1-2; CDR3 protein: CASSLEGVRGYGYTF; CDR3 DNA: TGCGCCAGCAGCTTGGAAGGTGTACGGGGCTATGGCTACACCTTC
V gene: TRBV6-2/TRBV6-3; D gene: NA; clone size: NA; J gene: TRBJ1-2; CDR3 protein: CASSYPGLQRDGYTF; CDR3 DNA: TGTGCCAGCAGTTACCCCGGACTACAACGGGATGGCTACACCTTC
V gene: TRBV7-6; D gene: TRBD2; clone size: NA; J gene: TRBJ2-3; CDR3 protein: CASSLTSGLAGTGDTQYF; CDR3 DNA: TGTGCCAGCAGCTTAACTTCGGGGCTAGCGGGTACCGGGGATACGCAGTATTTT
V gene: TRBV7-3; D gene: NA; clone size: NA; J gene: TRBJ2-5; CDR3 protein: CASSPGAGRETQYF; CDR3 DNA: TGTGCCAGCAGCCCGGGAGCCGGCCGGGAGACCCAGTACTTC
V gene: TRBV7-2; D gene: NA; clone size: NA; J gene: TRBJ2-4; CDR3 protein: CASSLVGQILAKNIQYF; CDR3 DNA: TGTGCCAGCAGCTTAGTTGGACAAATACTAGCCAAAAACATTCAGTACTTC
V gene: TRBV5-1; D gene: NA; clone size: once; J gene: TRBJ2-1; CDR3 protein: CASRQRTVGDNEQFF; CDR3 DNA: TGCGCCAGCAGGCAAAGGACAGTAGGAGACAATGAGCAGTTCTTC
V gene: TRBV14; D gene: TRBD1; clone size: NA; J gene: TRBJ2-7; CDR3 protein: CASSQKKTGTGGYEQYF; CDR3 DNA: TGTGCCAGCAGCCAAAAGAAGACCGGGACAGGGGGCTACGAGCAGTACTTC
V gene: TRBV2; D gene: TRBD1; clone size: few; J gene: TRBJ2-7; CDR3 protein: CASRAGQGGSYEQYF; CDR3 DNA: TGTGCCAGCAGGGCCGGACAGGGGGGGTCCTACGAGCAGTACTTC
V gene: TRBV5-1; D gene: TRBD2; clone size: NA; J gene: TRBJ2-7; CDR3 protein: CASSLTSEYEQYF; CDR3 DNA: TGCGCCAGCAGCTTGACTAGCGAATACGAGCAGTACTTC
V gene: TRBV7-2; D gene: NA; clone size: NA; J gene: TRBJ1-4; CDR3 protein: CASSVRGYEKLFF; CDR3 DNA: TGTGCCAGCAGCGTAAGGGGTTATGAAAAACTGTTTTTT
V gene: TRBV4-1; D gene: NA; clone size: NA; J gene: TRBJ2-4; CDR3 protein: CASSQGARVGLAKNIQYF; CDR3 DNA: TGCGCCAGCAGCCAAGGGGCGCGGGTGGGTCTAGCCAAAAACATTCAGTACTTC
V gene: TRBV28; D gene: NA; clone size: NA; J gene: TRBJ1-1; CDR3 protein: CASSPRRGSGMHTEAFF; CDR3 DNA: TGTGCCAGCAGTCCCCGCCGGGGTTCAGGCATGCACACTGAAGCTTTCTTT
V gene: TRBV27; D gene: TRBD1; clone size: NA; J gene: TRBJ1-5; CDR3 protein: CASSPQQGVVGQPQHF; CDR3 DNA: TGTGCCAGCAGTCCCCAACAGGGGGTAGTGGGTCAGCCCCAGCATTTT
V gene: TRBV5-5; D gene: TRBD1; clone size: NA; J gene: TRBJ2-7; CDR3 protein: CASSLALTGGAMSYEQYF; CDR3 DNA: TGTGCCAGCAGCTTGGCTTTGACAGGGGGCGCTATGTCCTACGAGCAGTACTTC
V gene: TRBV28; D gene: TRBD1; clone size: NA; J gene: TRBJ1-2; CDR3 protein: CASSPPTGQGVRYTF; CDR3 DNA: TGTGCCAGCAGTCCGCCCACGGGACAGGGGGTCAGGTACACCTTC
V gene: TRBV5-1; D gene: TRBD1; clone size: NA; J gene: TRBJ1-1; CDR3 protein: CASSPGTGGMNTEAFF; CDR3 DNA: TGCGCCAGCAGCCCAGGGACAGGGGGGATGAACACTGAAGCTTTCTTT
V gene: TRBV4-3; D gene: TRBD1; clone size: NA; J gene: TRBJ2-6; CDR3 protein: CASSQESQGAGANVLTF; CDR3 DNA: TGCGCCAGCAGCCAAGAATCTCAGGGGGCTGGGGCCAACGTCCTGACTTTC
V gene: TRBV2; D gene: TRBD1; clone size: few; J gene: TRBJ1-5; CDR3 protein: CASGDSNQPQHF; CDR3 DNA: TGTGCCAGCGGGGACAGTAATCAGCCCCAGCATTTT
V gene: TRBV5-1; D gene: NA; clone size: NA; J gene: TRBJ2-5; CDR3 protein: CASSLTAGKETQYF; CDR3 DNA: TGCGCCAGCAGCTTGACCGCAGGGAAAGAGACCCAGTACTTC
V gene: TRBV7-9; D gene: NA; clone size: NA; J gene: TRBJ2-7; CDR3 protein: CASSLTQGSSYEQYF; CDR3 DNA: TGTGCCAGCAGCTTAACCCAGGGGAGCTCCTACGAGCAGTACTTC
V gene: TRBV5-4; D gene: TRBD1; clone size: NA; J gene: TRBJ2-7; CDR3 protein: CASSPRGQLPYEQYF; CDR3 DNA: TGTGCCAGCAGCCCCCGGGGACAGCTTCCCTACGAGCAGTACTTC
V gene: TRBV7-8; D gene: NA; clone size: NA; J gene: TRBJ1-2; CDR3 protein: CASSLAHSNPASF; CDR3 DNA: TGTGCCAGCAGCTTAGCGCACTCAAACCCTGCTTCCTTC
V gene: TRBV7-9; D gene: TRBD1; clone size: once; J gene: TRBJ2-1; CDR3 protein: CASSPTGGNEQFF; CDR3 DNA: TGTGCCAGCAGTCCTACAGGGGGCAATGAGCAGTTCTTC
V gene: TRBV27; D gene: NA; clone size: NA; J gene: TRBJ1-1; CDR3 protein: CASSSFRTVNTEAFF; CDR3 DNA: TGTGCCAGCAGTTCATTCCGGACAGTGAACACTGAAGCTTTCTTT
V gene: TRBV4-3; D gene: NA; clone size: NA; J gene: TRBJ1-5; CDR3 protein: CASSQSTVSNQPQHF; CDR3 DNA: TGCGCCAGCAGCCAATCGACAGTGAGCAATCAGCCCCAGCATTTT
V gene: TRBV4-1; D gene: NA; clone size: NA; J gene: TRBJ1-4; CDR3 protein: CASSHYLREKLFF; CDR3 DNA: TGCGCCAGCAGCCATTACCTCCGGGAAAAACTGTTTTTT
V gene: TRBV5-4; D gene: NA; clone size: NA; J gene: TRBJ1-4; CDR3 protein: CASSQKQGTNEKLFF; CDR3 DNA: TGTGCCAGCAGCCAGAAACAGGGAACTAATGAAAAACTGTTTTTT
V gene: TRBV27; D gene: NA; clone size: NA; J gene: TRBJ2-1; CDR3 protein: CASRGGDSNYNEQFF; CDR3 DNA: TGTGCCAGCAGGGGCGGGGACTCTAACTACAATGAGCAGTTCTTC
V gene: TRBV9; D gene: NA; clone size: NA; J gene: TRBJ2-2; CDR3 protein: CASSVIPDSNTGELFF; CDR3 DNA: TGTGCCAGCAGCGTAATTCCGGACAGTAACACCGGGGAGCTGTTTTTT
V gene: TRBV27; D gene: TRBD1; clone size: NA; J gene: TRBJ2-5; CDR3 protein: CASSLRDRLNLQETQYF; CDR3 DNA: TGTGCCAGCAGTCTCCGGGACAGACTAAACCTCCAAGAGACCCAGTACTTC